This T cell receptor (beta chain) was obtained from a study of T-cell memory formation after mild COVID-19. Study context: TCR clusters mostly belonged to single donors.

Broader study findings: Clones shrinking from day 15 to 85 showed even CD4/CD8 mixes; later expanders tilted CD4+. Clones from the second wave (peaking day 37) had unconfirmed SARS-CoV-2 specificity.

CDR3 length equals 13 residues. Trimming removed 3 bases from V and 7 bases from J, with 12 bases in between. TCRalpha and TCRbeta libraries used 5'RACE with constant-segment primers and UMIs. Each CDR3 protein gets one entry after TCRdb re-called the 5' RACE reads with MiXCR. The sample shows under 450,000 distinct CDR3 sequences, 13% to 15% of them seen only once. A remark on this clonotype: Its specificity is unknown.

The source of this sequence is a young man who had mild COVID-19 (a few samples of this study predate the infection). Cell type and time point are not known. The gene calls are TRBV12-3 or TRBV12-4 and TRBJ1-1; no reliable D call. Specimen: PBMCs or a T cell subset sorted from them (not recorded which). The CDR3 DNA sequence: TGTGCCAGCAGTTTCGGGGTAACGGATGAAGCTTTCTTT. Translating gives CASSFGVTDEAFF.